The T cell receptor beta chain under discussion was sequenced for a study of shared clonotypes between healthy human individuals. General study points: A small donor pool kept down the genetic and exposure-history diversity that was represented. A handful of donors showed sharing of approximately 5% of naive CD4 clonotypes.

Naive CD8 cells, CD45RO-negative and positively selected for CCR7, excluded terminally differentiated effector memory CD45RA+ cells. The germline gives CDR1 MNHEY, CDR2 SVGAGI. Trimming removed 8 bases from V and 1 base from J, with 9 bases in between. CDR3 length equals 12 residues. Comment on this clone: Its antigen is as yet unknown.

Assay used: immunoSEQ multiplex PCR; TCRdb lists only in-frame clones, some missing. Among some 1,900,000 clones listed, over 85% were seen once. Specimen: naive CD8+ T cells sorted from blood. The rearrangement links TRBV6-5 to TRBJ2-7, with D perhaps TRBD2 (5 bases). The receptor was isolated from a man between 18 and 35 years old in good health. CDR3 bases: TGTGCCAGCGACCCGGGGTCCTACGAGCAGTACTTC. Its protein is CASDPGSYEQYF.